This T cell receptor (beta chain) appears in the sequencing data of a study of metastatic and nonmetastatic thyroid tumors. Study context: Repertoire data that came from the blood and tumor or nodule tissue of malignant and benign thyroid patients were compared. Study-wide results and limits: When malignant thyroid tumors were compared with benign nodules, TCR beta diversity was reportedly significantly higher in the malignant tumors. This held in both blood and tumor samples.

Patients had received no treatment of any kind before thyroid surgery. This clone has at least ten counts. Its matching antigen is unknown. The J segment lost 6 bases and the V segment lost 4 bases, leaving 5 bases of the junction unmatched. The germline V gene has CDR1 SGHDT and CDR2 YYEEEE. There are 14 residues in the CDR3. Original methodology: Clinicopathological groups of papillary thyroid cancer showed CDR3 differences that were used to build a distant-metastasis classifier. Using MiXCR, TCRdb re-called clones from the PCR reads. The V and J calls were determined by TCRdb, not by the authors. This table has some 25,000 clones, around 21% appearing once.

V usage is TRBV5-6 and J usage is TRBJ1-5; 9 positions agree with TRBD1. The receptor comes from a female donor with papillary thyroid cancer or a benign thyroid nodule (not recorded which). Some clones in this sample may be carry-over from other donors' samples. Sequencing was carried out using blood. The CDR3 protein is CASSRQGGGQPQHF. CDR3 DNA sequence: TGTGCCAGCAGCCGACAGGGGGGGGGTCAGCCCCAGCATTTT.